This T cell receptor beta chain was captured in a study of control samples from healthy donors and cancer patients. Trimming cost V 4 bases and J 1 base, with 10 bases left between them. In germline, CDR1 is LGHDT, CDR2 YNNKEL (reference sequence). CDR3 length: 14 amino acids. This table comes from immunoSEQ multiplex PCR, and its TCRdb copy is limited to in-frame clones, with some not included. The repertoire holds around 150,000 clones, around 90% seen once, with less than 5.5% in the top ten. The rearrangement uses TRBV3-1 (or the pseudogene TRBV3-2) and TRBJ1-1; no reliable D call. Sequenced: blood. This sequence was found in a man aged 25-45 years in good health. The CDR3 DNA is TGTGCCAGCAGCCCAATGATGGAGAACACTGAAGCTTTCTTT. Translation: CASSPMMENTEAFF.